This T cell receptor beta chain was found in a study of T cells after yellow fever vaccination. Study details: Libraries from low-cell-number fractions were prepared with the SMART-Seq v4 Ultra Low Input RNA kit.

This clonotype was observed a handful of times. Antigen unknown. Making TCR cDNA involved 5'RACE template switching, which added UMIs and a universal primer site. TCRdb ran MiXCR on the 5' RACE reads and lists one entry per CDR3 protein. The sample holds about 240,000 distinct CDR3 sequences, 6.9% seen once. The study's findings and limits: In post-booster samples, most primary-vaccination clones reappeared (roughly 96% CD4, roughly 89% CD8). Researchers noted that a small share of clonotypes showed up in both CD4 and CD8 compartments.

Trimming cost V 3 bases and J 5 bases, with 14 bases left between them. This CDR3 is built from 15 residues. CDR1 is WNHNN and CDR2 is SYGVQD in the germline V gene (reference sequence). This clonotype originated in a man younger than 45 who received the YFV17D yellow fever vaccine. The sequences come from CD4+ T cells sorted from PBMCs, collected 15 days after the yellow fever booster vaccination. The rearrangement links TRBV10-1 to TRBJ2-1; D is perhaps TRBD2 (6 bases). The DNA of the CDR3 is TGCGCCAGCAGTGAACCCGGGAGATCGAACAATGAGCAGTTCTTC. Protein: CASSEPGRSNNEQFF.